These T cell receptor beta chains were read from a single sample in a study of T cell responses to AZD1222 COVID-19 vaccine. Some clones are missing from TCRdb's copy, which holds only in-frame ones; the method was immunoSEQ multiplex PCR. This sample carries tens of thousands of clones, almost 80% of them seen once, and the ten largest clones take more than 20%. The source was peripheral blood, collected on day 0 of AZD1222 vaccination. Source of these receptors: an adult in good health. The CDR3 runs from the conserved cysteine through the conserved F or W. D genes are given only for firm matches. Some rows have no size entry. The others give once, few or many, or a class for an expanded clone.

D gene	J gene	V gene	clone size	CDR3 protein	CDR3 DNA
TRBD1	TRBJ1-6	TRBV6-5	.	CAGSYLGQGHAPLHF	TGTGCCGGCAGTTACCTTGGACAGGGCCATGCACCCCTCCACTTT
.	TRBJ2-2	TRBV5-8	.	CASSSGRINTGELFF	TGTGCCAGCAGCTCAGGACGGATTAACACCGGGGAGCTGTTTTTT
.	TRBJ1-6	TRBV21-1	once	CASRVRTGTGFHSPLHF	TGTGCCAGCAGGGTTAGGACCGGGACAGGGTTTCATTCACCCCTCCACTTT
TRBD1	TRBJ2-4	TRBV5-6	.	CASSLGTGYVGNIQYF	TGTGCCAGCAGCTTGGGGACAGGGTACGTCGGAAACATTCAGTACTTC
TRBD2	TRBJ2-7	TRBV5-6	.	CASSLLRHREDEQYF	TGTGCCAGCAGCTTGCTCCGACACCGGGAGGACGAGCAGTACTTC
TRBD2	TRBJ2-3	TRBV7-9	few	CASSSQLGGRGTDTQYF	TGTGCCAGCAGCTCCCAGCTCGGCGGGAGGGGCACAGATACGCAGTATTTT
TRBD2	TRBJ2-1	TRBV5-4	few	CASSPPGLVGDYNEQFF	TGTGCCAGCAGCCCGCCCGGACTAGTTGGAGACTACAATGAGCAGTTCTTC
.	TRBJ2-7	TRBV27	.	CASSPYLGNGPLEQYF	TGTGCCAGCAGTCCCTACCTCGGGAACGGTCCCCTCGAGCAGTACTTC
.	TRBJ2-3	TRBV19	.	CASSIKLRPSTDTQYF	TGTGCCAGTAGTATTAAACTTCGCCCTAGCACAGATACGCAGTATTTT
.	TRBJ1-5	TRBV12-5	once	CASGFRDNQPQHF	TGTGCTAGTGGCTTCCGGGACAATCAGCCCCAGCATTTT
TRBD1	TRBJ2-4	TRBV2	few	CASSGGTGNTKNIQYF	TGTGCCAGCAGTGGCGGGACAGGCAATACCAAAAACATTCAGTACTTC
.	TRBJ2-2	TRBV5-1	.	CASRAHPGVTGELFF	TGCGCCAGCAGGGCTCACCCAGGCGTCACCGGGGAGCTGTTTTTT
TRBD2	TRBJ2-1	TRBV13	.	CASSLSAGGNEQFF	TGTGCCAGCAGCTTATCTGCGGGAGGAAATGAGCAGTTCTTC
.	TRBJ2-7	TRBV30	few	CAWRDPGRPYEQYF	TGTGCCTGGAGGGATCCCGGACGGCCATACGAGCAGTACTTC
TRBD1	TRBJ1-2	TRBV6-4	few	CASSPGTAYYGYTF	TGTGCCAGCAGCCCCGGGACAGCCTACTATGGCTACACCTTC
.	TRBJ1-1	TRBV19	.	CASTPQTANTEAFF	TGTGCCAGTACCCCGCAGACAGCGAACACTGAAGCTTTCTTT
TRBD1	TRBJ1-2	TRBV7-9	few	CASSPGQGTYGYTF	TGTGCCAGCAGCCCGGGACAGGGAACCTATGGCTACACCTTC
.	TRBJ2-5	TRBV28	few	CASSLPGQETQYF	TGTGCCAGCAGTCTACCCGGTCAAGAGACCCAGTACTTC
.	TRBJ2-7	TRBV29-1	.	CSVEGQGAYEQYF	TGCAGCGTTGAAGGCCAGGGAGCCTACGAGCAGTACTTC
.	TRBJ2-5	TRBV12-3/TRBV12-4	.	CASTRDRETQYF	TGTGCCAGCACCCGGGACCGGGAGACCCAGTACTTC
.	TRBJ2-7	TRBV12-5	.	CASGLARYEQYF	TGTGCTAGTGGTTTGGCCCGCTACGAGCAGTACTTC
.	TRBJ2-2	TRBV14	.	CASSQPGKGEVGELFF	TGTGCCAGCAGCCAACCCGGTAAGGGGGAGGTCGGGGAGCTGTTTTTT
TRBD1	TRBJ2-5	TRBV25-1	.	CASSEPTGEETQYF	TGTGCCAGCAGTGAACCCACAGGGGAAGAGACCCAGTACTTC
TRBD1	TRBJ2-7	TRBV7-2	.	CASSSTPRGQGVYEQYF	TGTGCCAGCAGCTCTACCCCTAGGGGACAGGGAGTCTACGAGCAGTACTTC
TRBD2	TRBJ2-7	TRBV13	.	CASSLEPSGSYEQYF	TGTGCCAGCAGCTTAGAGCCTAGCGGATCCTACGAGCAGTACTTC
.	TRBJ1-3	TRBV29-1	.	CSVEEGGNTIYF	TGCAGCGTTGAAGAGGGTGGAAACACCATATATTTT
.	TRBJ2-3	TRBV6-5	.	CAIFLWRTSTDTQYF	TGTGCCATCTTCCTGTGGCGGACTAGCACAGATACGCAGTATTTT
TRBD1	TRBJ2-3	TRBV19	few	CATSYSGQGMYTQYF	TGTGCCACCTCGTATTCGGGACAGGGCATGTATACGCAGTATTTT
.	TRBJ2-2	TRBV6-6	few	CASSSERTNTGELFF	TGTGCCAGCAGTAGCGAGAGGACGAACACCGGGGAGCTGTTTTTT
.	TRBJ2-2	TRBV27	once	CASRPSGTVGGELFF	TGTGCCAGCAGGCCCTCAGGGACGGTCGGGGGGGAGCTGTTTTTT
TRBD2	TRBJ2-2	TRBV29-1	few	CSVGLAGGTGELFF	TGCAGCGTTGGACTAGCGGGAGGCACCGGGGAGCTGTTTTTT
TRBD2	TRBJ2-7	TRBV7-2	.	CASSLTWGGYYEQYF	TGTGCCAGCAGCCTCACCTGGGGGGGTTATTACGAGCAGTACTTC
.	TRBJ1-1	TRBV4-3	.	CASSQGLMNTEAFF	TGCGCCAGCAGCCAAGGGCTGATGAACACTGAAGCTTTCTTT
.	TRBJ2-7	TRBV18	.	CASSPGLRGYEQYF	TGTGCCAGCTCACCAGGATTAAGGGGTTACGAGCAGTACTTC
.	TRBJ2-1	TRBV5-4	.	CASSRQRGYNEQFF	TGTGCCAGCAGCCGACAAAGGGGATACAATGAGCAGTTCTTC
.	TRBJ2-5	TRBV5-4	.	CASSSLGGASQETQYF	TGTGCCAGCAGCAGTCTAGGAGGTGCGTCCCAAGAGACCCAGTACTTC
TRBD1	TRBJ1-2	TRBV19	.	CARGGTGAPRRSGYTF	TGTGCCCGCGGGGGGACAGGGGCCCCCAGACGCAGCGGCTACACCTTC
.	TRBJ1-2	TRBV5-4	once	CASSLGGYYGYTF	TGTGCCAGCAGCTTGGGCGGGTACTACGGCTACACCTTC
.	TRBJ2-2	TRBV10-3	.	CAIRPTGYTGELFF	TGTGCCATCAGACCCACGGGGTACACCGGGGAGCTGTTTTTT
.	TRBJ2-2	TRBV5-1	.	CASSFLGSHTGELFF	TGCGCCAGCAGCTTCCTAGGATCCCACACCGGGGAGCTGTTTTTT
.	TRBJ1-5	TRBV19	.	CASSMTVLSNQPQHF	TGTGCCAGTAGTATGACAGTCCTTAGCAATCAGCCCCAGCATTTT
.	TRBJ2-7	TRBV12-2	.	CASRPTLADTTYEQYF	TGTGCAAGTCGCCCGACCCTCGCGGACACTACTTACGAGCAGTACTTC
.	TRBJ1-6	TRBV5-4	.	CASSLGISYNSPLHF	TGTGCCAGCAGCTTGGGCATCTCCTATAATTCACCCCTCCACTTT
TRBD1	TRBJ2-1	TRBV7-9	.	CATTQGAGETDEQFF	TGTGCCACCACCCAGGGGGCAGGGGAGACGGATGAGCAGTTCTTC